This T cell receptor (beta chain) was recovered during a study of blood T cell repertoires in COVID-19. Across the study: Some COVID-19 samples were acute and others convalescent; all came from the United States, Italy and Spain. The analysed material was cDNA or gDNA that came from T cells, B-cell-depleted T cells, or PBMCs.

In the original analysis: Using reference gene primer amplification, nucleated cell counts were estimated. Profiled with immunoSEQ multiplex PCR; TCRdb holds only in-frame clones, not every one. Clone size and the V and J calls come from that table; the DNA yielded D and trimming. This table holds approximately 170,000 clones, roughly 90% found once. The CDR3 is 15 amino acids. The germline gives CDR1 WSHSY, CDR2 SAAADI. Trimming removed 2 bases at V and 8 bases at J, with 16 bases between. The chain recombines TRBV10-2 with TRBJ2-1; a possible D gene is TRBD1 (5 bases). The TCR comes from a woman aged 65 to 85 with acute or convalescent COVID-19. The sequenced sample consisted of peripheral blood. CDR3 sequence reads: CASSESRGNQYEQFF. The CDR3 bases are TGCGCCAGCAGTGAGAGTAGGGGCAACCAATATGAGCAGTTCTTC.